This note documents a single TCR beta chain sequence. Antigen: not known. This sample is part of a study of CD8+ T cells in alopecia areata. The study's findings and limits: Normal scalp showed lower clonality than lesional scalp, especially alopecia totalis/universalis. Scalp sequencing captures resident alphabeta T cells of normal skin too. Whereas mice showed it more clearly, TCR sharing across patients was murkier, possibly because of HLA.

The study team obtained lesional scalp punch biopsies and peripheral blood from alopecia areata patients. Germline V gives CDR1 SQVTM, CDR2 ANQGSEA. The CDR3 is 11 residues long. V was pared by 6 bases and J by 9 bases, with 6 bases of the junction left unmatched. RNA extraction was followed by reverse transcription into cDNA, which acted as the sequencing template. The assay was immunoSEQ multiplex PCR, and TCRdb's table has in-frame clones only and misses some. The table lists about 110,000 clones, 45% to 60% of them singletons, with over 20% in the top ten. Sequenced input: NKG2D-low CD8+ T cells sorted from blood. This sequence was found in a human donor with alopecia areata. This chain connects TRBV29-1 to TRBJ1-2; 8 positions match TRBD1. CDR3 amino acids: CSVEDRASYTF. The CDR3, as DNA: TGCAGCGTCGAGGACAGGGCCAGCTACACCTTC.